This TCR beta chain appears in the sequencing data of a study of T cell responses to AZD1222 COVID-19 vaccine. V was shortened by 4 bases and J by 5 bases, with 12 bases between the two germline ends. The CDR3 sequence is 13 residues long. Germline V gene lookup returns CDR1 MDHEN and CDR2 SYDVKM. Method: immunoSEQ multiplex PCR; TCRdb's copy keeps in-frame clones and lacks some. Here the sample spans about 180,000 clones, just over 85% being singletons. This TCR was recovered from an adult who received the AZD1222 COVID-19 vaccine. Sequences were derived from peripheral blood, sampled 28 days after the second AZD1222 dose. The chain carries TRBV28 and TRBJ2-7; D unclear. The DNA for the CDR3 is TGTGCCAGCAGTTCCCCCTCGGTGCACGAGCAGTACTTC. Its translation is CASSSPSVHEQYF.